These 7 T cell receptor beta chains were sequenced from one sample in a study of somatic mutations in cytotoxic T cells in rheumatoid arthritis. Method: immunoSEQ multiplex PCR; TCRdb's copy keeps in-frame clones and lacks some. The sample records 18,000 or so clones, approximately 69% being singletons. Sequenced: CD8+ T cells sorted from blood. Source of these receptors: a man aged 55 to 70 in good health.

This clone was counted between two and nine times. The chain employs TRBV6-5 and TRBJ2-5, with 10 bases that match TRBD2. Trimming at V came to 0 bases and at J to 4 bases, leaving 5 bases not matched to a gene. This CDR3 is built from 16 residues. Germline loops: CDR1 MNHEY, CDR2 SVGAGI. CDR3 nucleotides: TGTGCCAGCAGTTACTCGAGCGGGGGGGCCGGAGAGACCCAGTACTTC. Residues: CASSYSSGGAGETQYF.

This sequence joins TRBV6-6 and TRBJ2-2; 9 positions agree with TRBD1. The V segment lost 1 base and the J segment 5 bases; nucleotides outside the gene matches: 5. The CDR3 runs to 16 residues. Germline V gene lookup returns CDR1 MNHNY and CDR2 SVGAGI (reference sequence). The CDR3 coding sequence is TGTGCCAGCAGTTACTGGGACAGGGCCAGTACCGGGGAGCTGTTTTTT. As protein: CASSYWDRASTGELFF.

V usage is TRBV10-3 and J usage is TRBJ2-7, with D perhaps matching TRBD1 (5 bases). The germline gives CDR1 ENHRY, CDR2 SYGVKD. CDR3 length: 14 residues. The V and J ends lost 3 bases and 2 bases respectively, with 11 bases between them. DNA of the CDR3: TGTGCCATCAGTGAAGGGGCCGGTCCCTACGAGCAGTACTTC. This codes for CAISEGAGPYEQYF.

The rearrangement links TRBV4-2 to TRBJ2-7; 7 bases match TRBD1. CDR1 and CDR2 (germline): LGHNA, YNFKEQ. V was pared by 5 bases and J by 5 bases, with 9 bases of the junction left unmatched. The length of the CDR3 is 14 residues. CDR3: CASSGPGQPHEQYF. The CDR3 coding sequence is TGTGCCAGCAGCGGACCGGGACAGCCCCACGAGCAGTACTTC.

V and J are TRBV19 and TRBJ2-7; weak D call: TRBD1 (5 bases). Per germline, CDR1 LNHDA and CDR2 SQIVND (reference sequence). The V gene lost 2 bases and the J gene lost 0 bases, with 8 bases spanning the gap. This CDR3 contains 14 residues. The CDR3 coding sequence is TGTGCCAGTAGTATACAGGGTAGCTCCTACGAGCAGTACTTC. Protein sequence: CASSIQGSSYEQYF.

This rearrangement joins TRBV6-5 to TRBJ1-2, with D possibly TRBD1 on 5 matching bases. The V end lost 2 bases, the J end lost 4 bases, and 5 bases lay between the germline ends. The CDR3 runs to 12 residues. CDR1 and CDR2 (germline): MNHEY, SVGAGI. The CDR3 bases are TGTGCCAGCAGTTACGACAGCTATGGCTACACCTTC. Amino acids: CASSYDSYGYTF.

The CDR3 is CASSIVGGETQYF. CDR3 DNA: TGTGCCAGTAGTATTGTCGGGGGGGAGACCCAGTACTTC. The chain uses TRBV19 and TRBJ2-5; 7 positions match TRBD2. The CDR3 is 13 residues long. Germline V CDR1 and CDR2: LNHDA, SQIVND (reference sequence). Trimming cost V 3 bases and J 5 bases; bases outside gene matches: 3.